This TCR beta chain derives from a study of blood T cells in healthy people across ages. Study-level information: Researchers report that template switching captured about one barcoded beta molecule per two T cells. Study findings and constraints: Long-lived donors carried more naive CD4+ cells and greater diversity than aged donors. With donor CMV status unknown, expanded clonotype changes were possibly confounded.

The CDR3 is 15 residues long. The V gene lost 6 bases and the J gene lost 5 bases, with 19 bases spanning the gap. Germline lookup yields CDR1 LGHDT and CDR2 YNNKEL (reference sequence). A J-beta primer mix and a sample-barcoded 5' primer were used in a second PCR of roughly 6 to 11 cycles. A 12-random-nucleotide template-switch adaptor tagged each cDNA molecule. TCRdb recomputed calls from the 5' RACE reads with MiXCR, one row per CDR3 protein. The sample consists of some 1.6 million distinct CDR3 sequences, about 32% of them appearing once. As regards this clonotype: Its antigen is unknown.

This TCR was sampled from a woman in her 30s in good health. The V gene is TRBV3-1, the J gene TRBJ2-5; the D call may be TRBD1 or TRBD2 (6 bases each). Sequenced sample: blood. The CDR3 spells CASRGVGGADETQYF. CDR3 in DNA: TGTGCCAGCAGAGGAGTGGGGGGCGCCGACGAGACCCAGTACTTC.